This is a list of T cell receptor beta chains from one sample in a study of Graves' ophthalmopathy and Graves' hyperthyroidism. TCRdb used MiXCR to reprocess the multiplex PCR reads, holding one entry per CDR3 protein. This sample has around 520,000 distinct CDR3 sequences, with less than 45% found just once. Sequencing input: peripheral blood or thyroid tissue (not recorded which). The receptors were gathered from an adult man with Graves' hyperthyroidism. Both conserved end residues are part of each CDR3. D genes are given only for firm matches. Part of the rows lack a size; the others show once, few, many or a class for expanded clones.

j_call: TRBJ2-2; clone_size: NA; v_call: TRBV7-2; d_call: NA; cdr3_nt: TGTGCCAGCAGCGCCAGGGCTGGTGCCACCGGGGAGCTGTTTTTT; cdr3_aa: CASSARAGATGELFF
j_call: TRBJ1-6; clone_size: NA; v_call: TRBV4-1; d_call: TRBD1; cdr3_nt: TGCGCCAGCAGCCAAGTAGGGGGCGATTCACCCCTCCACTTT; cdr3_aa: CASSQVGGDSPLHF
j_call: TRBJ2-1; clone_size: NA; v_call: TRBV7-2; d_call: TRBD2; cdr3_nt: TGTGCCAGCAGCCTTGGGACTAGCGGGGGGAGGGCCTACAATGAGCAGTTCTTC; cdr3_aa: CASSLGTSGGRAYNEQFF
j_call: TRBJ1-1; clone_size: NA; v_call: TRBV14; d_call: NA; cdr3_nt: TGTGCCAGCAGCCAGCCAGGTCAAATTGAAGCTTTCTTT; cdr3_aa: CASSQPGQIEAFF
j_call: TRBJ2-1; clone_size: NA; v_call: TRBV7-9; d_call: NA; cdr3_nt: TGTGCCAGCAGCCAAGAACCGGCCTCCACCAATGAGCAGTTCTTC; cdr3_aa: CASSQEPASTNEQFF
j_call: TRBJ2-3; clone_size: few; v_call: TRBV7-3; d_call: NA; cdr3_nt: TGTGCCAGCAGCTCCGCGGGGAAGGACACAGATACGCAGTATTTT; cdr3_aa: CASSSAGKDTDTQYF
j_call: TRBJ1-4; clone_size: few; v_call: TRBV7-3; d_call: NA; cdr3_nt: TGTGCCAGCAGCTTCCGGGGTCCAACTAATGAAAAACTGTTTTTT; cdr3_aa: CASSFRGPTNEKLFF
j_call: TRBJ2-2; clone_size: many; v_call: TRBV24-1; d_call: NA; cdr3_nt: TGTGCCACCAGCCCAGAGTACACCGGGGAGCTGTTTTTT; cdr3_aa: CATSPEYTGELFF
j_call: TRBJ1-5; clone_size: NA; v_call: TRBV29-1; d_call: TRBD1; cdr3_nt: TGCAGCGTGGGGCAGGGGGCGAGTGAGACCCAGCATTTT; cdr3_aa: CSVGQGASETQHF
j_call: TRBJ1-2; clone_size: many; v_call: TRBV3-1; d_call: NA; cdr3_nt: TGTGCCAGCAGCCAACAGGGTTCCGACTATGGCTACACCTTC; cdr3_aa: CASSQQGSDYGYTF
j_call: TRBJ2-7; clone_size: NA; v_call: TRBV7-9; d_call: NA; cdr3_nt: TGTGCCAGCAGCTTGGGGGGGGCCCACGAGCAGTACTTC; cdr3_aa: CASSLGGAHEQYF
j_call: TRBJ2-1; clone_size: NA; v_call: TRBV13; d_call: NA; cdr3_nt: TGCGCCAGCCGCCAGTCGATCAGGGTGTCCAATGAGCAGTTCTTC; cdr3_aa: CASRQSIRVSNEQFF
j_call: TRBJ2-5; clone_size: NA; v_call: TRBV27; d_call: TRBD2; cdr3_nt: TGTGCCAGCAGGAGCGGGAGGCCCGGGGAGACCCAGTACTTC; cdr3_aa: CASRSGRPGETQYF
j_call: TRBJ1-1; clone_size: many; v_call: TRBV12-3/TRBV12-4; d_call: NA; cdr3_nt: TGTGCCAGCACTATGGACAGAGTGTACACTGAAGCTTTCTTT; cdr3_aa: CASTMDRVYTEAFF
j_call: TRBJ1-1; clone_size: few; v_call: TRBV5-1; d_call: NA; cdr3_nt: TGCGCCAGCAGCTTGGGTAGGGATGAAGCTTTCTTT; cdr3_aa: CASSLGRDEAFF
j_call: TRBJ2-1; clone_size: NA; v_call: TRBV20-1; d_call: NA; cdr3_nt: TGCAGTGCGAGTTGGGGGGCCTCATTGGACAATGAGCAGTTCTTC; cdr3_aa: CSASWGASLDNEQFF
j_call: TRBJ1-5; clone_size: NA; v_call: TRBV7-8; d_call: NA; cdr3_nt: TGTGCCAGCAGCAGGGGTGTGACCCAGCATTTT; cdr3_aa: CASSRGVTQHF
j_call: TRBJ2-7; clone_size: many; v_call: TRBV19; d_call: TRBD1; cdr3_nt: TGTGCCAGTAGTATCCGGACAGGGAGCTCCTACGAGCAGTACTTC; cdr3_aa: CASSIRTGSSYEQYF
j_call: TRBJ2-3; clone_size: few; v_call: TRBV7-8; d_call: TRBD2; cdr3_nt: TGTGCCAGCAGCTTAGCTCGCCTAGCGGGGTCCACAGATACGCAGTATTTT; cdr3_aa: CASSLARLAGSTDTQYF
j_call: TRBJ1-1; clone_size: few; v_call: TRBV30; d_call: NA; cdr3_nt: TGTGCCAGTGCACGAACCCCGGGACTCTTCGCTGAAGCTTTCTTT; cdr3_aa: CASARTPGLFAEAFF
j_call: TRBJ1-2; clone_size: many; v_call: TRBV5-6; d_call: NA; cdr3_nt: TGTGCCAGCAGCTTATTAACAGCGTCCTATGGCTACACCTTC; cdr3_aa: CASSLLTASYGYTF
j_call: TRBJ1-1; clone_size: many; v_call: TRBV2; d_call: TRBD1; cdr3_nt: TGTGCCAGCAGTGGTAAAGGGGGCGTGATAAGTGAAGCTTTCTTT; cdr3_aa: CASSGKGGVISEAFF
j_call: TRBJ1-3; clone_size: NA; v_call: TRBV29-1; d_call: NA; cdr3_nt: TGCAGCGTTGAAACGGTTGGAAACACCATATATTTT; cdr3_aa: CSVETVGNTIYF
j_call: TRBJ1-1; clone_size: many; v_call: TRBV11-1; d_call: NA; cdr3_nt: TGTGCCAGCAGCTTAGCGGCAGGGATCGCCACTGAAGCTTTCTTT; cdr3_aa: CASSLAAGIATEAFF
j_call: TRBJ1-2; clone_size: few; v_call: TRBV28; d_call: NA; cdr3_nt: TGTGCCAGCAGTTTGTCATCACCGGGGAGGGATGGCTACACCTTC; cdr3_aa: CASSLSSPGRDGYTF
j_call: TRBJ2-6; clone_size: many; v_call: TRBV19; d_call: NA; cdr3_nt: TGTGCCAGTACTGCGGGACGGAGCTCTGGGGCCAACGTCCTGACTTTC; cdr3_aa: CASTAGRSSGANVLTF
j_call: TRBJ1-6; clone_size: many; v_call: TRBV25-1; d_call: NA; cdr3_nt: TGTGCCAGCAGTGGTAGGCAGGGGCTGTATAATTCACCCCTCCACTTT; cdr3_aa: CASSGRQGLYNSPLHF
j_call: TRBJ2-5; clone_size: NA; v_call: TRBV6-5; d_call: NA; cdr3_nt: TGTGCCAGCAGTTACCAGACAGCTCAAGAGACCCAGTACTTC; cdr3_aa: CASSYQTAQETQYF